The next 29 T cell receptor beta chains were all read from a single sample in a study of metastatic and nonmetastatic thyroid tumors. Thyroid surgery was performed in patients who had received no treatment beforehand. TCRdb ran MiXCR on the PCR reads. The sample lists roughly 7,000 clones, roughly 30% seen once, with about an eighth in the top ten. Sequences were obtained from adjacent normal tissue. The source of these receptors is a female donor with papillary thyroid cancer or a benign thyroid nodule (not recorded which). Some clones in this sample may be carry-over from other donors' samples.

The rearrangement links TRBV27 to TRBJ2-7; TRBD1 agrees at 8 bases. CDR1 MNHEY and CDR2 SMNVEV come from the germline V gene (reference sequence). J gave up 0 bases and V 7 bases, and 5 bases lay outside the gene matches. The CDR3 spans 14 residues. DNA for the CDR3: TGTGCCAGCACGGGACAGGATAGCTCCTACGAGCAGTACTTC. This encodes CASTGQDSSYEQYF.

A few counts support this clone. As DNA, the CDR3 is TGTGCCAGCAGTGAAGGGGCGGAAAACACTGAAGCTTTCTTT. It encodes CASSEGAENTEAFF. The chain recombines TRBV25-1 with TRBJ1-1, with D perhaps matching TRBD1 (5 bases). Between the trimmed V and J ends, which lost 2 bases and 2 bases, there was a span of 9 bases. CDR3 length equals 14 residues. The germline CDR1 and CDR2 sequences are MGHDK and SYGVNS. The entire variable domain, with the rest obtained from reference TRBV25-1 and TRBJ1-1, is as follows: EADIYQTPRYLVIGTGKKITLECSQTMGHDKMYWYQQDPGMELHLIHYSYGVNSTEKGDLSSESTVSRIRTEHFPLTLESARPSHTSQYLCASSEGAENTEAFFGQGTRLTVV.

This chain joins TRBV2 and TRBJ2-7; TRBD2 might be the D (5 bases). This CDR3 is 14 amino acids long. Per germline, CDR1 SNHLY and CDR2 FYNNEI. V shed 6 bases and J shed 3 bases, with 15 bases lying between them. CDR3 sequence (DNA): TGTGCCAGCAGGCCCCGGGATAGGATCTACGAGCAGTACTTC. Its translation is CASRPRDRIYEQYF. Filled out from reference TRBV2 and TRBJ2-7, the complete variable domain reads EPEVTQTPSHQVTQMGQEVILRCVPISNHLYFYWYRQILGQKVEFLVSFYNNEISEKSEIFDDQFSVERPDGSNFTLKIRSTKLEDSAMYFCASRPRDRIYEQYFGPGTRLTVT.

In its sample, this clone was seen a few times. V usage is TRBV7-2 and J usage is TRBJ2-7; D is undetermined. The CDR3 has 15 residues. Trimming shortened V by 2 bases and J by 2 bases, and 13 bases separated the two germline ends. Germline V lookup: CDR1 SGHTA, CDR2 FQGNSA. For the CDR3, the DNA is TGTGCCAGCAGCTTAAACGGACCACTTACCTACGAGCAGTACTTC. Translation: CASSLNGPLTYEQYF.

The chain carries TRBV6-5 and TRBJ2-7; 10 bases match TRBD1. V trimming: 1 base; J trimming: 3 bases; junction bases outside the gene matches: 6. This CDR3 spans 16 amino acids. From germline, CDR1 is MNHEY and CDR2 SVGAGI. The CDR3 loop is CASSYFRDRGDYEQYF. The CDR3 DNA follows: TGTGCCAGCAGTTACTTCCGGGACAGGGGTGACTACGAGCAGTACTTC.

The chain is built from TRBV7-2 and TRBJ2-4; no clear D. Germline CDR1 and CDR2: SGHTA and FQGNSA. The CDR3 covers 13 residues. The V and J ends lost 1 base and 7 bases respectively, with 8 bases between them. The CDR3 DNA reads TGTGCCAGCAGCTTAGGTCAGATTAACATTCAGTACTTC. Its protein is CASSLGQINIQYF.

This clone showed up just a few times. The V and J genes are TRBV5-1 and TRBJ2-7, with D possibly called TRBD1 or TRBD2 (5 bases each). The CDR3 extends over 15 amino acids. Looked up from germline, CDR1 is SGHRS and CDR2 is YFSETQ. Trimming stripped 0 bases from V and 0 bases from J, with 10 bases between. The chain's CDR3 is CASSLGDVSSYEQYF. In DNA, the CDR3 is TGCGCCAGCAGCTTGGGGGACGTCAGCTCCTACGAGCAGTACTTC.

This sequence joins TRBV9 and TRBJ2-5; tentatively, D is TRBD2 (6 bases). Germline V gene data show CDR1 as SGDLS and CDR2 as YYNGEE. This CDR3 spans 15 amino acids. Trimming took 2 bases from V and 5 from J, leaving 16 bases between them. The CDR3 sequence is CASSVDYRSDETQYF. CDR3 sequence (DNA): TGTGCCAGCAGCGTGGACTACCGAAGTGACGAGACCCAGTACTTC.

The chain combines TRBV4-1 with TRBJ2-7; 8 nucleotides align to TRBD1. This CDR3 region has 17 residues. CDR1 is MGHRA and CDR2 is YSYEKL in the germline V gene. V gave up 1 base and J gave up 1 base; unmatched junction bases: 9. CDR3 protein: CASSQGIFRDRSYEQYF. The CDR3 DNA follows: TGCGCCAGCAGCCAAGGTATCTTCCGGGACAGGTCCTACGAGCAGTACTTC.

This chain joins TRBV6-2 or TRBV6-3 and TRBJ2-7; 7 nucleotides align to TRBD2. Germline V gene sequence: CDR1 MNHEY, CDR2 SVGEGT. The CDR3 extends over 14 amino acids. V shed 2 bases, J shed 4 bases, and the junction held 5 bases outside the gene matches. CDR3 in amino acids: CASSYAGVVYEQYF. Here the CDR3 DNA reads TGTGCCAGCAGTTACGCGGGAGTAGTGTACGAGCAGTACTTC.

The DNA for the CDR3 is TGTGCCAGCCGTCAGAGCTCCTATAATTCACCCCTCCACTTT. Translating gives CASRQSSYNSPLHF. The rearrangement joins TRBV2 to TRBJ1-6; D is unclear. Germline V gene lookup returns CDR1 SNHLY and CDR2 FYNNEI. V dropped 8 bases and J dropped 0 bases, with 8 bases sitting between them. This CDR3 is 14 amino acids long.

The V call is TRBV27, the J call TRBJ2-7, with 9 bases that match TRBD2. V lost 4 bases to trimming and J lost 3 bases; unmatched junction nucleotides: 13. This CDR3 has 17 amino acids. Germline-derived CDR1 and CDR2 are MNHEY and SMNVEV (reference sequence). The CDR3: CASSYLGGLADFYEQYF. Here the CDR3 DNA reads TGTGCCAGCAGTTATCTGGGGGGACTAGCTGATTTCTACGAGCAGTACTTC.

Within the sample, this clone is medium-sized (0.01 to 0.1%). The chain couples TRBV19 to TRBJ1-5, with a weak D call TRBD1 (5 bases). Germline V gene sequence: CDR1 LNHDA, CDR2 SQIVND (reference sequence). The CDR3 spans 16 residues. The V and J ends lost 6 bases and 1 base respectively, with 16 bases between them. CDR3 nucleotide sequence: TGTGCCAGTAGCCTCCCAGGGAGGGTCAGCAATCAGCCCCAGCATTTT. Protein product: CASSLPGRVSNQPQHF.

The chain recombines TRBV2 with TRBJ2-7; 7 nucleotides match TRBD1. Germline trimming cut 10 bases from V and 5 bases from J; bases unmatched to any gene: 11. This CDR3 spans 13 amino acids. Germline CDR1 and CDR2: SNHLY and FYNNEI. CDR3 loop: CATKGTEGHEQYF. The CDR3 DNA follows: TGTGCCACCAAAGGGACAGAGGGCCACGAGCAGTACTTC.

The chain couples TRBV6-2 or TRBV6-3 to TRBJ2-7; 7 positions agree with TRBD2. Trimming removed 3 bases from V and 0 bases from J; junction bases left unmatched: 8. Germline V gene lookup returns CDR1 MNHEY and CDR2 SVGEGT. The CDR3 covers 16 residues. The CDR3, as DNA: TGTGCCAGCAGTTATCTCACCGGCGGGAGCTCCTACGAGCAGTACTTC. Protein product: CASSYLTGGSSYEQYF.

This clone was seen repeatedly, ten times or more. The chain combines TRBV5-4 with TRBJ2-7; maybe TRBD2 (5 bases). CDR1 SGHNT and CDR2 YYREEE come from the germline V gene (reference sequence). CDR3 length: 13 residues. V was clipped by 4 bases and J by 1 base, with 9 bases between them. The CDR3 nucleotides are TGTGCCAGCAGCCCGGACTTATCCTACGAGCAGTACTTC. Residues: CASSPDLSYEQYF. Full variable domain (remainder filled in from reference TRBV5-4 and TRBJ2-7): ETGVTQSPTHLIKTRGQQVTLRCSSQSGHNTVSWYQQALGQGPQFIFQYYREEENGRGNFPPRFSGLQFPNYSSELNVNALELDDSALYLCASSPDLSYEQYFGPGTRLTVT.

The CDR3 region has the DNA TGTGCCAGCAGTGAAACCAGTGGACAGGGGGCTGAGACCCAGTACTTC. Protein product: CASSETSGQGAETQYF. The rearrangement links TRBV7-8 to TRBJ2-5; the match to TRBD1 covers 11 bases. Germline-derived CDR1 and CDR2 are SGHVS and FQNEAQ. J gave up 5 bases and V 6 bases, and 11 bases lay outside the gene matches. The CDR3 runs to 16 residues.

The gene calls are TRBV7-2 and TRBJ1-2, with D tentatively TRBD1 (5 bases). Deletions cut 5 bases from V and 6 bases from J, with 16 bases between. The CDR3 length is 14 residues. Germline lookup yields CDR1 SGHTA and CDR2 FQGNSA. The CDR3 DNA sequence: TGTGCCAGCAGCCTGCTTGGGCAGGGCGATGGCTACACCTTC. Its protein product is CASSLLGQGDGYTF.

Concerning this clone itself: An end of the junction differs from the germline gene, which may be a read error. The chain recombines TRBV6-5 with TRBJ2-3, with D tentatively TRBD2 (5 bases). This CDR3 has 15 residues. Germline V lookup: CDR1 MNHEY, CDR2 SVGAGI. The DNA of the CDR3 is TGTGCCAGCAGTGACTCGCGGGCCGGCACAGATACGCAGTATTTT. As protein: CASSDSRAGTDTQYF.

Details on this clone: This CDR3 fails to terminate in the conserved phenylalanine or tryptophan, so it likely reflects a read error. The chain uses TRBV20-1 and TRBJ2-7, with D tentatively TRBD2 (5 bases). The CDR3 sequence is 12 residues long. Germline V gives CDR1 DFQATT, CDR2 SNEGSKA (reference sequence). CDR3 sequence (DNA): TGTAGTGCTAGACCGAGGGATTACGAGCAGTACTTG. Its protein product is CSARPRDYEQYL.

This clone came up a few times. Other DNA sequences of this sample code for an identical CDR3. This chain joins TRBV20-1 and TRBJ2-2, with 7 bases that match TRBD1. CDR3 size: 12 residues. Germline V gene sequence: CDR1 DFQATT, CDR2 SNEGSKA (reference sequence). V gave up 6 bases and J gave up 6 bases; unmatched junction bases: 4. CDR3 nucleotides: TGCAGTGCAAAGCAGGGGGCCGGGGAGCTGTTTTTT. This translates into CSAKQGAGELFF.

The rearrangement links TRBV7-9 to TRBJ2-7, with 10 bases fitting TRBD2. Germline trimming cut 8 bases from V and 6 bases from J; bases unmatched to any gene: 10. CDR1 SEHNR and CDR2 FQNEAQ come from the germline V gene (reference sequence). The CDR3 extends over 14 amino acids. CDR3 DNA: TGTGCCAGCTCGGGCAGCGGGAGGGCCGGCGAGCAGTACTTC. Amino acid sequence: CASSGSGRAGEQYF.

This clone was recorded a few times. The rearrangement joins TRBV11-1 to TRBJ2-7; 7 bases agree with TRBD2. The V segment lost 1 base and the J segment 4 bases; nucleotides outside the gene matches: 10. This CDR3 comprises 16 residues. Germline CDR1 SGHAT, CDR2 FQDESV (reference sequence). CDR3 in amino acids: CASSLGSAGARYEQYF. DNA of the CDR3: TGTGCCAGCAGCTTAGGTTCGGCGGGAGCTAGATACGAGCAGTACTTC. Full variable domain (missing parts from reference TRBV11-1 and TRBJ2-7): EAEVAQSPRYKITEKSQAVAFWCDPISGHATLYWYRQILGQGPELLVQFQDESVVDDSQLPKDRFSAERLKGVDSTLKIQPAELGDSAMYLCASSLGSAGARYEQYFGPGTRLTVT.

Relative to its sample, this clone is medium-sized. CDR3 DNA: TGCAGTGGAGAGAACACTGAAGCTTTCTTT. Amino acids: CSGENTEAFF. The gene calls are TRBV20-1 and TRBJ1-1; no clear D gene. Trimming left V 7 bases short and J 1 base short, with 4 bases between. The CDR3 is made up of 10 amino acids. The germline CDR1 and CDR2 sequences are DFQATT and SNEGSKA (reference sequence).

The genes are TRBV11-2 and TRBJ2-1; perhaps TRBD1 as D (5 bases). Germline V gene lookup returns CDR1 SGHAT and CDR2 FQNNGV. CDR3 length equals 15 residues. V lost 5 bases to trimming and J lost 2 bases, with 13 bases between them. The CDR3 DNA follows: TGTGCCAGCAGCGCTCGACAGCTTGCCTACAATGAGCAGTTCTTC. It translates to CASSARQLAYNEQFF.

The sample holds a few counts of this clone. The chain carries TRBV10-2 and TRBJ1-1; maybe TRBD1 (5 bases). The length of the CDR3 is 16 residues. Trimming left V 3 bases short and J 0 bases short, with 14 bases between. Looked up from germline, CDR1 is WSHSY and CDR2 is SAAADI. The CDR3 reads CASSEHTRGMNTEAFF. CDR3 sequence (DNA): TGCGCCAGCAGTGAACATACCCGGGGGATGAACACTGAAGCTTTCTTT.

There are a few counts of this clone. The chain combines TRBV6-1 with TRBJ1-1, with D perhaps matching TRBD1 (6 bases). The CDR3 runs to 11 residues. The germline CDR1 and CDR2 sequences are MNHNS and SASEGT. The CDR3 spells CSIRLDSEAFF. CDR3 nucleotide sequence: TGTTCCATCAGACTGGACAGTGAAGCTTTCTTT.

The chain has TRBV11-1 and TRBJ2-3; 9 bases are a match to TRBD2. Germline V gene lookup returns CDR1 SGHAT and CDR2 FQDESV (reference sequence). After removal of 5 bases from V and 0 bases from J, the junction contained 6 bases not matched to a gene. CDR3 length: 16 amino acids. The CDR3 nucleotides are TGTGCCAGCAGCCCAGGACTAGCGCGAAGCACAGATACGCAGTATTTT. Encoded protein: CASSPGLARSTDTQYF.

This clone came up many times. This rearrangement joins TRBV29-1 to TRBJ2-3; TRBD2 aligns across 12 bases. CDR1 SQVTM and CDR2 ANQGSEA come from the germline V gene. J gave up 0 bases and V 1 base, and 11 bases lay outside the gene matches. The CDR3 is made up of 19 amino acids. The CDR3 coding sequence is TGCAGCGTTGAAGGTTCATTGACTAGCGGGAGCACTAGCACAGATACGCAGTATTTT. Translating gives CSVEGSLTSGSTSTDTQYF.